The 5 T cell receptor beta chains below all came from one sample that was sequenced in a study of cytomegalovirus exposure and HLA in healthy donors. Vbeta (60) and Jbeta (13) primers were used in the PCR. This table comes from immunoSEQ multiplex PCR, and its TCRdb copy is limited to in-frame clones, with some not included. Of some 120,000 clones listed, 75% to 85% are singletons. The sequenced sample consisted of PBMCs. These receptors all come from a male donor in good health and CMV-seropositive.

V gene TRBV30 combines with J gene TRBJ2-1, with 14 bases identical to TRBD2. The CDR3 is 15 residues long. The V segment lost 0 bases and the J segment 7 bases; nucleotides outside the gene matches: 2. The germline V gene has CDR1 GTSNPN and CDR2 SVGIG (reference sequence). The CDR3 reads CAWSVGTSGSNEQFF. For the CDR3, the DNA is TGTGCCTGGAGTGTCGGGACTAGCGGGAGTAATGAGCAGTTCTTC.

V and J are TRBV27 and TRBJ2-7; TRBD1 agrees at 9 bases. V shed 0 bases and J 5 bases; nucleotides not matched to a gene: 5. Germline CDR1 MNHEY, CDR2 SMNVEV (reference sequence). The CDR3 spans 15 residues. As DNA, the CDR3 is TGTGCCAGCAGTTTATCGACCAGGACAGGGGACGAGCAGTACTTC. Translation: CASSLSTRTGDEQYF.

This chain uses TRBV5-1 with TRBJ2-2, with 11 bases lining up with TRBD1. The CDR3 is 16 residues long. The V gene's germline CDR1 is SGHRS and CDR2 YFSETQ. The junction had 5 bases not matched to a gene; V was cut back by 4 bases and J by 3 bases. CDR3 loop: CASSREGQGDTGELFF. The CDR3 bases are TGCGCCAGCAGCCGGGAGGGACAGGGGGACACCGGGGAGCTGTTTTTT.

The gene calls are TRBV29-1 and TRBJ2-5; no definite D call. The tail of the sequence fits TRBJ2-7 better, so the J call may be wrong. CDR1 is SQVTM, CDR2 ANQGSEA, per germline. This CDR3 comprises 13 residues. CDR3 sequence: CSVERPGSYEQYF. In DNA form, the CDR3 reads TGCAGCGTTGAACGACCGGGTTCTTACGAGCAGTACTTC.

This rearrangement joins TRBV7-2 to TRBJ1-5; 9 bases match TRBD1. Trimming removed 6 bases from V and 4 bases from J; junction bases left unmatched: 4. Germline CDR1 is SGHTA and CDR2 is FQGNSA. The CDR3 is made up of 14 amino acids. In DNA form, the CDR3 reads TGTGCCAGCAGTCCCGGACAGGGGAATCAGCCCCAGCATTTT. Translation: CASSPGQGNQPQHF.